Following are 17 T cell receptor beta chains from one sample sequenced in a study of PD-1 blockade in classical Hodgkin lymphoma. All patients experienced relapse after autologous stem cell transplantation, and brentuximab vedotin exposure was variable. Thawed PBMCs yielded CD4+ T cells through magnetic negative selection. Libraries were prepared by immunoSEQ multiplex PCR; TCRdb keeps only in-frame clonotypes and omits some of them. The sample yields approximately 25,000 clones, around 83% seen once. The sequencing here drew on CD4+ T cells from blood, taken at baseline. Receptors were obtained from a human donor with classical Hodgkin lymphoma.

This chain links TRBV4-1 with TRBJ1-2, with D unclear. Germline CDR1 and CDR2: MGHRA and YSYEKL. V lost 0 bases, J lost 3 bases, and 11 bases lay in between. The CDR3 contains 15 residues. CDR3: CASSQDSYTYYGYTF. DNA for the CDR3: TGCGCCAGCAGCCAAGATTCCTACACCTACTATGGCTACACCTTC.

The chain carries TRBV6-6 and TRBJ2-7; possibly TRBD2 for D (5 bases). The V gene lost 5 bases and the J gene lost 1 base, with 9 bases spanning the gap. There are 13 residues in the CDR3. Germline V lookup: CDR1 MNHNY, CDR2 SVGAGI (reference sequence). The CDR3 nucleotides are TGTGCCAGCAGTCCCCCGGGGTCCTACGAGCAGTACTTC. Its translation: CASSPPGSYEQYF.

The V gene is TRBV29-1, the J gene TRBJ1-1, with D uncertain. The CDR3 contains 13 residues. Germline CDR1 and CDR2: SQVTM and ANQGSEA. The ends were cut back, 6 bases at V and 1 base at J, with 12 bases in the middle. The CDR3 loop reads CSVASNRNTEAFF. In DNA form, the CDR3 reads TGCAGCGTCGCATCAAATCGGAACACTGAAGCTTTCTTT. Using reference TRBV29-1 and TRBJ1-1 for the parts outside the CDR3, the full variable domain is SAVISQKPSRDICQRGTSLTIQCQVDSQVTMMFWYRQQPGQSLTLIATANQGSEATYESGFVIDKFPISRPNLTFSTLTVSNMSPEDSSIYLCSVASNRNTEAFFGQGTRLTVV.

The rearrangement uses TRBV2 and TRBJ1-2, with D maybe TRBD1 (5 bases). CDR1 SNHLY and CDR2 FYNNEI come from the germline V gene. The V end was cut by 2 bases, the J end by 4 bases, with 8 bases between. CDR3 length: 13 amino acids. CDR3 coding DNA: TGTGCCAGCAGTGAAAAGACAGTCTATGGCTACACCTTC. Translated, it gives CASSEKTVYGYTF.

The chain has TRBV7-3 and TRBJ2-7, with TRBD1 matching 7 bases. Trimming took 5 bases from V and 3 from J; bases not matched to a gene: 7. Germline-derived CDR1 and CDR2 are SGHTA and FQGTGA. This CDR3 contains 14 residues. This CDR3 reads CASSQAGTDYEQYF. CDR3 nucleotides: TGTGCCAGCAGCCAGGCCGGGACAGACTACGAGCAGTACTTC.

The rearrangement links TRBV2 to TRBJ2-5; no firm D call. The CDR3 consists of 14 residues. V lost 10 bases and J lost 0, with 15 bases in between. Per the germline V gene, CDR1 is SNHLY and CDR2 is FYNNEI. CDR3 loop: CATDTMGYQETQYF. The CDR3 region has the DNA TGTGCCACCGATACGATGGGGTACCAAGAGACCCAGTACTTC. Full variable domain (missing parts from reference TRBV2 and TRBJ2-5): EPEVTQTPSHQVTQMGQEVILRCVPISNHLYFYWYRQILGQKVEFLVSFYNNEISEKSEIFDDQFSVERPDGSNFTLKIRSTKLEDSAMYFCATDTMGYQETQYFGPGTRLLVL.

The chain has TRBV7-9 and TRBJ1-2; D unclear. The CDR3 consists of 13 residues. The germline gives CDR1 SEHNR, CDR2 FQNEAQ (reference sequence). V was shortened by 1 base and J by 4 bases, with 7 bases between the two germline ends. As DNA, the CDR3 is TGTGCCAGCAGCTTAGTCGGAAGCTATGGCTACACCTTC. It is translated as CASSLVGSYGYTF.

The chain carries TRBV9 and TRBJ2-1; 7 nucleotides align to TRBD2. Per the germline V gene, CDR1 is SGDLS and CDR2 is YYNGEE. V dropped 4 bases and J dropped 5; count of bases not matched to a gene: 9. This CDR3 region has 15 residues. CDR3 loop: CASSPPGGVHNEQFF. CDR3 DNA: TGTGCCAGCAGCCCCCCTGGGGGGGTCCACAATGAGCAGTTCTTC. Full variable domain (outside the CDR3, taken from reference TRBV9 and TRBJ2-1): DSGVTQTPKHLITATGQRVTLRCSPRSGDLSVYWYQQSLDQGLQFLIQYYNGEERAKGNILERFSAQQFPDLHSELNLSSLELGDSALYFCASSPPGGVHNEQFFGPGTRLTVL.

This sequence joins TRBV5-1 and TRBJ2-3, with TRBD2 identical over 12 bases. This CDR3 has 15 residues. Germline V gene lookup returns CDR1 SGHRS and CDR2 YFSETQ. With 5 bases clipped from V and 4 bases from J, the junction kept 5 bases outside the gene matches. As DNA, the CDR3 is TGCGCCAGCAGACGACTAGCGGGGGCCGCAGATACGCAGTATTTT. Its translation is CASRRLAGAADTQYF. Full variable domain (remainder filled in from reference TRBV5-1 and TRBJ2-3): KAGVTQTPRYLIKTRGQQVTLSCSPISGHRSVSWYQQTPGQGLQFLFEYFSETQRNKGNFPGRFSGRQFSNSRSEMNVSTLELGDSALYLCASRRLAGAADTQYFGPGTRLTVL.

V and J are TRBV5-6 and TRBJ1-5; D unresolved. Germline values: CDR1 SGHDT, CDR2 YYEEEE. Trimming left V 0 bases short and J 8 bases short, with 12 bases between. CDR3 length: 14 amino acids. The CDR3 loop is CASSLAPSGEPQHF. CDR3 bases: TGTGCCAGCAGCTTGGCCCCAAGCGGGGAGCCCCAGCATTTT. Variable domain in full (rest from reference TRBV5-6 and TRBJ1-5): DAGVTQSPTHLIKTRGQQVTLRCSPKSGHDTVSWYQQALGQGPQFIFQYYEEEERQRGNFPDRFSGHQFPNYSSELNVNALLLGDSALYLCASSLAPSGEPQHFGDGTRLSIL.

The genes are TRBV7-8 and TRBJ2-7, with 8 bases matching TRBD2. This CDR3 contains 13 residues. The V gene's germline CDR1 is SGHVS and CDR2 FQNEAQ. The junction had 6 bases not matched to a gene; V was cut back by 5 bases and J by 6 bases. CDR3 residues: CASSTGLATEQYF. Written as DNA, the CDR3 is TGTGCCAGCAGCACCGGACTAGCCACCGAGCAGTACTTC.

In DNA, the CDR3 is TGTGCCAGCAGTGAGTCGCCGGGTGGGTCCTACAATGAGCAGTTCTTC. Protein product: CASSESPGGSYNEQFF. The chain combines TRBV6-1 with TRBJ2-1; no clear D gene. CDR1 and CDR2 (germline): MNHNS, SASEGT. The germline V and J ends were trimmed by 3 bases and 1 base, with 13 bases remaining between them. This CDR3 is 16 amino acids long.

The gene calls are TRBV30 and TRBJ1-2; 8 nucleotides match TRBD1. Looked up from germline, CDR1 is GTSNPN and CDR2 is SVGIG (reference sequence). With V trimmed by 7 bases and J by 8 bases, 9 bases remained unmatched. CDR3 length: 12 residues. CDR3 coding DNA: TGTGCCTTCAGCCAGGGGGCCCGGGGCTACACCTTC. Protein: CAFSQGARGYTF.

This sequence joins TRBV5-5 and TRBJ1-4, with unresolved D. The CDR3 is made up of 15 amino acids. In germline, CDR1 is SGHKS, CDR2 YYEKEE (reference sequence). V was cut by 2 bases and J by 6 bases, with 14 bases left in between. The CDR3 protein is CASSLGRVGYEKLFF. In nucleotides, the CDR3 is TGTGCCAGCAGCTTAGGCCGGGTAGGGTATGAAAAACTGTTTTTT.

V is TRBV7-8 and J is TRBJ1-2; D possibly corresponds to TRBD1 (5 bases). V was clipped by 2 bases and J by 0 bases, with 10 bases between them. The CDR3 is 15 residues long. Per germline, CDR1 SGHVS and CDR2 FQNEAQ. The CDR3 sequence is CASSLWTTSNYGYTF. CDR3 nucleotide sequence: TGTGCCAGCAGCTTATGGACAACCTCTAACTATGGCTACACCTTC. The full variable domain, completed using reference TRBV7-8 and TRBJ1-2, is GAGVSQSPRYKVAKRGQDVALRCDPISGHVSLFWYQQALGQGPEFLTYFQNEAQLDKSGLPSDRFFAERPEGSVSTLKIQRTQQEDSAVYLCASSLWTTSNYGYTFGSGTRLTVV.

The gene calls are TRBV11-2 and TRBJ2-7; D may be TRBD2 (6 bases). Per the germline V gene, CDR1 is SGHAT and CDR2 is FQNNGV. Trimming pared 1 base from V and 2 bases from J, leaving 12 bases between. There are 15 residues in the CDR3. The CDR3 reads CASSLGGGLAYEQYF. The CDR3 DNA reads TGTGCCAGCAGCTTAGGTGGGGGACTCGCCTACGAGCAGTACTTC.

V and J are TRBV2 and TRBJ2-6; 8 bases line up with TRBD2. The CDR3 extends over 16 amino acids. The germline V gene encodes CDR1 SNHLY and CDR2 FYNNEI. V lost 3 bases, J lost 3 bases, and 4 bases stayed unmatched. In nucleotides, the CDR3 is TGTGCCAGCAGTGATAGACTAGCGAGTGGGGCCAACGTCCTGACTTTC. This gives the protein CASSDRLASGANVLTF.